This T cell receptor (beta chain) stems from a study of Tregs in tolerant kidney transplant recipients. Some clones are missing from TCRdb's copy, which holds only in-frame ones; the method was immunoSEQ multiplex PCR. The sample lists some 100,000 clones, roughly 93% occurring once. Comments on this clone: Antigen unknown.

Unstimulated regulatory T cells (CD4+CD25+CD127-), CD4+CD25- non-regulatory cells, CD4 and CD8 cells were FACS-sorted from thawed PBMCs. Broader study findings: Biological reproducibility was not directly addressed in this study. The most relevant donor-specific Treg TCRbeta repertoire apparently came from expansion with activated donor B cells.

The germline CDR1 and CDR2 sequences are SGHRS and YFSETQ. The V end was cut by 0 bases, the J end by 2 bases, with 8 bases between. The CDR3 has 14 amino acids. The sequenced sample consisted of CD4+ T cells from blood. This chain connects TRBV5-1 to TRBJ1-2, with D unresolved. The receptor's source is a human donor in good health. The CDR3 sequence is CASSLEDGNYGYTF. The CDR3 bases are TGCGCCAGCAGCTTGGAGGACGGGAACTATGGCTACACCTTC.